This T cell receptor (beta chain) was retrieved from a study of early T cells in non-severe SARS-CoV-2 infection. Study-level background: The study sequenced bulk RNA from unsorted whole blood, with chains unpaired. Study conclusions and caveats: There was a bias toward anti-spike CD8 responses in VDJdb matching, which missed private and CD4 specificities.

Germline values: CDR1 SGHDN, CDR2 FVKESK. CDR3 size: 13 residues. J lost 6 bases, V lost 6 bases, and 7 bases had no gene match. This clonotype was found many times. Its antigen is undetermined. Researchers attached unique molecular identifiers to individual cDNA molecules. Using its own MiXCR run on the 5' RACE reads, TCRdb lists one record per CDR3 protein. The sample has approximately 50,000 distinct CDR3 sequences; approximately 12% are singletons. The receptor was derived from an adult who was a healthcare worker with PCR-confirmed SARS-CoV-2 infection or an uninfected control (not recorded which). This rearrangement joins TRBV14 to TRBJ2-7, with TRBD1 identical over 8 bases. The sample comprised whole blood. Written as DNA, the CDR3 is TGTGCCAGCAGACATAGGCAGGGGGCCGAGCAGTACTTC. This gives the protein CASRHRQGAEQYF.